These 14 T cell receptor beta chains were all obtained from the same sample, sequenced in a study of identical twins. Each CDR3 protein is one row after TCRdb ran MiXCR on the 5' RACE reads. The sample includes roughly 690,000 distinct CDR3 sequences, 5.5% to 6.5% of them seen just once. Source material: naive T cells sorted from blood. The receptors shown here come from a man between 18 and 35 years old in good health.

This clonotype has a count of ten or more. The genes are TRBV18 and TRBJ2-2; TRBD1 matches at 8 bases. There are 15 residues in the CDR3. CDR1 KGHSH and CDR2 LQKENI come from the germline V gene. Germline trimming cut 2 bases from V and 6 bases from J; bases unmatched to any gene: 5. The CDR3 DNA is TGTGCCAGCTCACCAAACCAGGGGGCGTCCGGGGAGCTGTTTTTT. Translated: CASSPNQGASGELFF.

This clonotype was seen repeatedly, ten times or more. The J gene is TRBJ2-1, the V gene TRBV12-3 or TRBV12-4; TRBD2 agrees at 11 bases. The length of the CDR3 is 17 residues. The V and J ends lost 3 bases and 4 bases, in that order; junction bases with no gene match: 8. DNA of the CDR3: TGTGCCAGCAGTTTTACCGGGACTAGCGGCCTATACAATGAGCAGTTCTTC. Translated: CASSFTGTSGLYNEQFF.

This clonotype was counted at least ten times. This chain links TRBV28 with TRBJ2-7; 7 bases are a match to TRBD1. V shed 6 bases and J 3 bases; nucleotides not matched to a gene: 11. CDR1 is MDHEN and CDR2 is SYDVKM in the germline V gene. CDR3 length: 15 residues. The CDR3 DNA reads TGTGCCAGCAGCTCTCCCCGGGACAGCTTCTACGAGCAGTACTTC. Amino acid sequence: CASSSPRDSFYEQYF.

This clonotype showed up just once. The chain combines TRBV7-9 with TRBJ2-7; TRBD2 might be the D (5 bases). This CDR3 is 13 amino acids long. CDR1 is SEHNR and CDR2 is FQNEAQ in the germline V gene (reference sequence). Trimming removed 7 bases from V and 0 bases from J, with 10 bases in between. CDR3 in amino acids: CASTRSASYEQYF. In nucleotides, the CDR3 is TGTGCCAGCACCCGTAGCGCCTCCTACGAGCAGTACTTC.

This clonotype has ten or more counts. The V and J genes are TRBV7-2 and TRBJ2-1; D may correspond to TRBD1 or TRBD2 (5 bases each). Germline loops: CDR1 SGHTA, CDR2 FQGNSA. Trimming pared 5 bases from V and 5 bases from J, leaving 19 bases between. There are 16 residues in the CDR3. Here the CDR3 DNA reads TGTGCCAGCAGCCCCATGACTACCCGGGGCGACAATGAGCAGTTCTTC. It specifies CASSPMTTRGDNEQFF.

The table lists this clonotype with a few counts. The rearrangement joins TRBV2 to TRBJ2-7; 15 bases match TRBD2. The length of the CDR3 is 18 residues. The V gene's germline CDR1 is SNHLY and CDR2 FYNNEI. With 2 bases clipped from V and 4 bases from J, the junction kept 9 bases outside the gene matches. The CDR3 region has the DNA TGTGCCAGCAGTGAATTGGGACTAGCGGGAGGCCCCGGGTACGAGCAGTACGTC. As protein: CASSELGLAGGPGYEQYV.

This clonotype has only a few counts. This chain connects TRBV7-9 to TRBJ1-4, with 8 bases fitting TRBD1. Germline-derived CDR1 and CDR2 are SEHNR and FQNEAQ (reference sequence). The CDR3 loop spans 15 amino acids. V shed 5 bases, J shed 8 bases, and the junction held 10 bases outside the gene matches. CDR3 loop: CASSARQGWEEKLFF. The CDR3 DNA reads TGTGCCAGCAGCGCCCGACAGGGGTGGGAAGAAAAACTGTTTTTT.

This clonotype was recorded many times. The CDR3 DNA reads as TGTGCCAGCAGTGAACCTTTCGGGAGGGCCACAGATACGCAGTATTTT. This gives the protein CASSEPFGRATDTQYF. The chain links TRBV25-1 to TRBJ2-3; 8 nucleotides align to TRBD2. The CDR3 runs to 16 residues. Germline V lookup: CDR1 MGHDK, CDR2 SYGVNS. With 2 bases clipped from V and 2 bases from J, the junction kept 6 bases outside the gene matches.

A few counts support this clonotype. This chain uses TRBV12-3 or TRBV12-4 with TRBJ2-1, with TRBD2 as a possible D gene (6 bases). V lost 7 bases to trimming and J lost 10 bases, with 14 bases between them. The CDR3 sequence is 12 residues long. The CDR3 here is CASITVGREQFF. The CDR3 DNA follows: TGTGCCAGCATTACCGTCGGGAGAGAGCAGTTCTTC.

This clonotype has a handful of counts. The V call is TRBV19, the J call TRBJ2-7, with a possible D match to TRBD2 (5 bases). This CDR3 comprises 13 residues. V lost 1 base to trimming and J lost 6 bases, with 10 bases between them. Germline V gene data show CDR1 as LNHDA and CDR2 as SQIVND (reference sequence). CDR3: CASSIAGGVEQYF. In nucleotides, the CDR3 is TGTGCCAGTAGTATAGCAGGAGGCGTCGAGCAGTACTTC. The whole variable domain, filled in from reference TRBV19 and TRBJ2-7, reads DGGITQSPKYLFRKEGQNVTLSCEQNLNHDAMYWYRQDPGQGLRLIYYSQIVNDFQKGDIAEGYSVSREKKESFPLTVTSAQKNPTAFYLCASSIAGGVEQYFGPGTRLTVT.

V and J are TRBV7-2 and TRBJ2-7, with 9 bases lining up with TRBD2. Germline CDR1 and CDR2: SGHTA and FQGNSA. The CDR3 has 14 residues. V gave up 8 bases and J gave up 0 bases; unmatched junction bases: 5. CDR3 DNA sequence: TGTGCCAGCCACAAAGCGGGGGGCTCCTACGAGCAGTACTTC. It specifies CASHKAGGSYEQYF.

This clonotype showed up just a few times. The chain uses TRBV25-1 and TRBJ2-1; TRBD2 agrees at 9 bases. CDR3 size: 15 residues. The germline CDR1 and CDR2 sequences are MGHDK and SYGVNS. V shed 5 bases and J 9 bases; nucleotides not matched to a gene: 11. CDR3 loop: CASSITSGSAGEQFF. CDR3 DNA sequence: TGTGCCAGCAGTATTACTAGCGGGTCGGCTGGTGAGCAGTTCTTC.

This sequence joins TRBV19 and TRBJ2-1; D possibly corresponds to TRBD1 (6 bases). Trimming left V 1 base short and J 2 bases short, with 12 bases between. CDR3 length equals 16 residues. Germline lookup yields CDR1 LNHDA and CDR2 SQIVND (reference sequence). CDR3 DNA: TGTGCCAGTAGTATAGCCCAGGGGACCACCTACAATGAGCAGTTCTTC. It translates to CASSIAQGTTYNEQFF.

This clonotype was seen more than once but under ten times. This sequence joins TRBV29-1 and TRBJ2-2; D gene unclear. The germline V gene has CDR1 SQVTM and CDR2 ANQGSEA. The CDR3 length is 14 residues. V was trimmed by 4 bases and J by 4 bases, leaving 13 bases between them. CDR3 sequence (DNA): TGCAGCGTTGCTCTGGGCCCCGCCACCGGGGAGCTGTTTTTT. Translation gives CSVALGPATGELFF.